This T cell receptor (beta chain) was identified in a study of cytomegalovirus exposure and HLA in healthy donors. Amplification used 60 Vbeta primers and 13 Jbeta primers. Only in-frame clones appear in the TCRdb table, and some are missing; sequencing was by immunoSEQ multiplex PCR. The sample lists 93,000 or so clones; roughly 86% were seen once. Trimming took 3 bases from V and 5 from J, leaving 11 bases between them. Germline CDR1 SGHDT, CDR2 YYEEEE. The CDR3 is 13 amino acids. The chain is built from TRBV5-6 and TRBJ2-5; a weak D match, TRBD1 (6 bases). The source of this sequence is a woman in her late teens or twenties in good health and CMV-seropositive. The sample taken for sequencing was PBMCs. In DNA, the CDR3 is TGTGCCAGCAGCTGGGGGACATCGGAGACCCAGTACTTC. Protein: CASSWGTSETQYF. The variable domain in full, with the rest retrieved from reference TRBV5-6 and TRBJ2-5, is DAGVTQSPTHLIKTRGQQVTLRCSPKSGHDTVSWYQQALGQGPQFIFQYYEEEERQRGNFPDRFSGHQFPNYSSELNVNALLLGDSALYLCASSWGTSETQYFGPGTRLLVL.